This T cell receptor beta chain emerged from a study of human T cells and chemical hapten exposure. TCRdb re-called the RACE reads through MiXCR, storing one row per CDR3 protein. Of some 60,000 distinct CDR3 sequences in the sample, approximately 11% are singletons; the top ten hold about 4%. Germline-derived CDR1 and CDR2 are LNHDA and SQIVND (reference sequence). V trimming: 4 bases; J trimming: 0 bases; junction bases outside the gene matches: 5. The CDR3 is made up of 15 amino acids. Time point specified: pre-sensitization, week 0. Treatment specified: therapeutic diphenylcyclopropenone sensitization with weekly scalp DPC.

The rearrangement joins TRBV19 to TRBJ1-1, with 7 bases aligning to TRBD1. This TCR was recovered from a woman aged 40 to 50 with alopecia areata. Some clones in this sample may be carry-over from other donors' samples. Here the sequenced sample was whole blood, taken in connection with sensitization to the hapten diphenylcyclopropenone (DPC). The CDR3 loop is CASSTRTGMNTEAFF. For the CDR3, the DNA is TGTGCCAGTAGTACCAGGACAGGAATGAACACTGAAGCTTTCTTT.